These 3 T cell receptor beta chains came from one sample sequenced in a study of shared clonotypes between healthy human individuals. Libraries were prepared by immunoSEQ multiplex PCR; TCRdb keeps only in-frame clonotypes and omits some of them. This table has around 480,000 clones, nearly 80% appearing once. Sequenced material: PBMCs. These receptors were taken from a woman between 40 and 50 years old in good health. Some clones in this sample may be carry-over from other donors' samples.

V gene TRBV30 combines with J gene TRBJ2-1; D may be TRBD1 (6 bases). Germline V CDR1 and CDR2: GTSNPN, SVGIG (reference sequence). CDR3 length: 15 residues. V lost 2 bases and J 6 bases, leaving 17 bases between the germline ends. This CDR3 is CAWSRRTPRGNEQFF. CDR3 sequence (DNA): TGTGCCTGGAGTAGGCGGACGCCCAGGGGCAATGAGCAGTTCTTC.

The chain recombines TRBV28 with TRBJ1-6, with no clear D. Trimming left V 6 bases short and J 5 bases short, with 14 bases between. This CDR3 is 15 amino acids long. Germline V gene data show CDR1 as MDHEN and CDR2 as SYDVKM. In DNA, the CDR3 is TGTGCCAGCAGCCGAGTCGATAGGGATAATTCACCCCTCCACTTT. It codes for CASSRVDRDNSPLHF.

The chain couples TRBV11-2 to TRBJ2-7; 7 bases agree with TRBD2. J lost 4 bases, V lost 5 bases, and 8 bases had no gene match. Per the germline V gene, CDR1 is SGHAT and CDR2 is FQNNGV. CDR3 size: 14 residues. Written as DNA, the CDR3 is TGTGCCAGCAGCCAGTGGGAGGGCCAATACGAGCAGTACTTC. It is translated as CASSQWEGQYEQYF.